The next 20 T cell receptor beta chains were all read from a single sample in a study of T cell repertoires in cytomegalovirus infection. Their cognate antigens are unknown. One entry per CDR3 protein, called by TCRdb with MiXCR from the reads. Of 400,000 to 600,000 distinct CDR3 sequences listed, approximately 42% were seen once; the top ten hold 43%. The source material was cultured PBMCs, sampled from culture after CMV antigen stimulation. Receptors originate from a human donor in good health (CMV status not recorded). Some clones in this sample may be carry-over from other donors' samples.

The chain combines TRBV2 with TRBJ2-5; perhaps TRBD1 as D (6 bases). V dropped 1 base and J dropped 9 bases, with 18 bases sitting between them. Germline V gives CDR1 SNHLY, CDR2 FYNNEI. The CDR3 has 15 amino acids. The CDR3 loop is CASSEETGFKWAQYF. CDR3 in DNA: TGTGCCAGCAGTGAAGAGACAGGCTTCAAGTGGGCCCAGTACTTC.

The genes are TRBV3-1 and TRBJ1-1, with D unresolved. V gave up 1 base and J gave up 0 bases, with 6 bases separating them. The CDR3 is made up of 14 amino acids. CDR1 is LGHDT and CDR2 is YNNKEL in the germline V gene (reference sequence). CDR3 nucleotides: TGTGCCAGCAGCCAAGTTTTCATGAACACTGAAGCTTTCTTT. This sequence encodes CASSQVFMNTEAFF.

The gene calls are TRBV15 and TRBJ1-5; no firm D call. Germline lookup yields CDR1 LNHNV and CDR2 YYDKDF (reference sequence). The ends were cut back, 3 bases at V and 5 bases at J, with 17 bases in the middle. The CDR3 contains 16 residues. DNA for the CDR3: TGTGCCACCAGCAGCGAACGGGCCTCGTGGGATCAGCCCCAGCATTTT. Amino acid sequence: CATSSERASWDQPQHF. The whole variable domain, filled in from reference TRBV15 and TRBJ1-5, reads DAMVIQNPRYQVTQFGKPVTLSCSQTLNHNVMYWYQQKSSQAPKLLFHYYDKDFNNEADTPDNFQSRRPNTSFCFLDIRSPGLGDTAMYLCATSSERASWDQPQHFGDGTRLSIL.

This clonotype was seen a handful of times. This chain connects TRBV7-2 to TRBJ2-3; TRBD2 is a possible D gene (6 bases). With 2 bases removed from V and 7 bases from J, the gap between germline ends came to 25 bases. Germline loops: CDR1 SGHTA, CDR2 FQGNSA. CDR3 length equals 18 residues. DNA of the CDR3: TGTGCCAGCAGCTTAAGCCCGGCTGGGCGGGGATCACAGAATACGCAGTATTTT. It codes for CASSLSPAGRGSQNTQYF.

The chain joins TRBV11-2 to TRBJ1-1; D ambiguous. V lost 4 bases, J lost 0 bases, and 15 bases lay in between. Germline V lookup: CDR1 SGHAT, CDR2 FQNNGV. There are 16 residues in the CDR3. CDR3 in DNA: TGTGCCAGCAGCTCACCAAGGCACAGCCTGAACACTGAAGCTTTCTTT. Its protein product is CASSSPRHSLNTEAFF.

This clonotype was detected only a few times. The V call is TRBV7-2, the J call TRBJ2-1, with no clear D. V lost 4 bases, J lost 3 bases, and 10 bases lay in between. Per germline, CDR1 SGHTA and CDR2 FQGNSA. This CDR3 is built from 14 residues. The DNA of the CDR3 is TGTGCCAGCAGCTCTGACTTGAACTACAATGAGCAGTTCTTC. Translated: CASSSDLNYNEQFF.

The rearrangement links TRBV5-4 to TRBJ2-7; D gene unclear. V lost 0 bases and J lost 7, with 14 bases in between. There are 14 residues in the CDR3. Germline V gene sequence: CDR1 SGHNT, CDR2 YYREEE (reference sequence). The CDR3 region is CASSLETSLGEQYF. The CDR3 region has the DNA TGTGCCAGCAGCTTGGAAACCTCCCTTGGGGAGCAGTACTTC.

The chain has TRBV20-1 and TRBJ1-5; tentative D call: TRBD1 (5 bases). CDR3 size: 13 residues. V lost 7 bases, J lost 4 bases, and 14 bases lay in between. CDR1 is DFQATT and CDR2 is SNEGSKA in the germline V gene (reference sequence). CDR3 residues: CSGSTDINQPQHF. As DNA, the CDR3 is TGCAGTGGCTCGACAGACATAAATCAGCCCCAGCATTTT.

This chain joins TRBV2 and TRBJ2-3; no clear D. The V gene lost 7 bases and the J gene lost 5 bases, with 19 bases spanning the gap. This CDR3 is 15 amino acids long. CDR1 is SNHLY, CDR2 FYNNEI, per germline. The CDR3 nucleotides are TGTGCCAGCACCCGAGGCGCATTTGCGCAAGATACGCAGTATTTT. Its translation is CASTRGAFAQDTQYF.

The chain joins TRBV20-1 to TRBJ2-5; 8 bases line up with TRBD2. This CDR3 contains 15 residues. Trimming at V came to 0 bases and at J to 1 base, leaving 4 bases not matched to a gene. Germline V gives CDR1 DFQATT, CDR2 SNEGSKA (reference sequence). The CDR3 region is CSARDVSGVQETQYF. In DNA, the CDR3 is TGCAGTGCTAGAGACGTTAGCGGGGTCCAAGAGACCCAGTACTTC.

This clonotype was counted a few times. V is TRBV7-4 and J is TRBJ2-1; perhaps TRBD1 as D (6 bases). The CDR3 extends over 14 amino acids. CDR1 and CDR2 (germline): SGHVT, SQSDAQ. The V end lost 8 bases, the J end lost 4 bases, and 15 bases lay between the germline ends. The CDR3 loop reads CASEDSTDYNEQFF. For the CDR3, the DNA is TGTGCCAGCGAGGACAGCACTGATTACAATGAGCAGTTCTTC.

The genes are TRBV2 and TRBJ1-2; D not certain. Germline values: CDR1 SNHLY, CDR2 FYNNEI. Trimming cost V 3 bases and J 4 bases, with 12 bases left between them. This CDR3 comprises 14 residues. The CDR3 loop is CASSDGQSFYGYTF. The CDR3 DNA reads as TGTGCCAGCAGTGATGGTCAGTCATTCTATGGCTACACCTTC.

This clonotype was counted between two and nine times. V is TRBV4-1 and J is TRBJ2-2; 7 nucleotides align to TRBD1. The CDR3 extends over 14 amino acids. Trimming removed 3 bases from V and 4 bases from J; junction bases left unmatched: 2. The germline CDR1 and CDR2 sequences are MGHRA and YSYEKL. The CDR3 spells CASSQRGLTGELFF. CDR3 coding DNA: TGCGCCAGCAGCCAGAGGGGGCTCACCGGGGAGCTGTTTTTT.

V usage is TRBV7-8 and J usage is TRBJ2-3; TRBD2 is a possible D gene (5 bases). Deletions cut 1 base from V and 5 bases from J, with 10 bases between. Germline CDR1 and CDR2: SGHVS and FQNEAQ. The CDR3 length is 14 residues. In DNA, the CDR3 is TGTGCCAGCAGCTTAGAGGGTGGAGGAGATACGCAGTATTTT. Amino acids: CASSLEGGGDTQYF.

The chain joins TRBV10-3 to TRBJ1-5, with 7 bases aligning to TRBD1. Germline loops: CDR1 ENHRY, CDR2 SYGVKD. CDR3 length equals 14 residues. V lost 10 bases and J lost 9; bases outside the gene matches: 15. Written as DNA, the CDR3 is TGTGCCAACGGAGGGACAGCGGCCGATGGGCCCCAGCATTTT. Its protein is CANGGTAADGPQHF.

Only one count was recorded for this clonotype. The chain employs TRBV2 and TRBJ1-5; unclear D gene. Germline CDR1 SNHLY, CDR2 FYNNEI. The CDR3 contains 12 residues. With 6 bases removed from V and 5 bases from J, the gap between germline ends came to 8 bases. The CDR3 coding sequence is TGTGCCAGCAGGAGGGTTGATCAGCCCCAGCATTTT. Translation: CASRRVDQPQHF.

The CDR3 is CASSQDPGVDNQPQHF. CDR3 in DNA: TGCGCCAGCAGCCAAGATCCCGGGGTCGACAATCAGCCCCAGCATTTT. The J gene is TRBJ1-5, the V gene TRBV4-1, with D hard to call. V was clipped by 0 bases and J by 3 bases, with 12 bases between them. Per germline, CDR1 MGHRA and CDR2 YSYEKL. The CDR3 length is 16 residues.

The chain combines TRBV20-1 with TRBJ2-3; no clear D gene. V lost 5 bases and J lost 4, with 10 bases in between. Germline V lookup: CDR1 DFQATT, CDR2 SNEGSKA (reference sequence). CDR3 length: 12 amino acids. CDR3 sequence reads: CSALSGSDTQYF. The CDR3 region has the DNA TGCAGTGCTTTGAGTGGTTCAGATACGCAGTATTTT.

This clonotype was counted a few times. The rearrangement joins TRBV7-6 to TRBJ2-1, with D possibly matching TRBD2 (5 bases). Looked up from germline, CDR1 is SGHVS and CDR2 is FNYEAQ. V lost 5 bases and J lost 2, with 16 bases in between. The CDR3 is made up of 16 amino acids. The CDR3 loop is CASSPEVAGPYNEQFF. CDR3 DNA: TGTGCCAGCAGCCCTGAAGTGGCGGGCCCCTACAATGAGCAGTTCTTC.

The chain joins TRBV12-3 or TRBV12-4 to TRBJ2-4; D may be TRBD2 (5 bases). Trimming shortened V by 8 bases and J by 8 bases, and 13 bases separated the two germline ends. The CDR3 is made up of 12 amino acids. The CDR3 loop reads CASRTGRDIQYF. The CDR3 nucleotides read TGTGCCAGCCGGACTGGCCGGGACATTCAGTACTTC.